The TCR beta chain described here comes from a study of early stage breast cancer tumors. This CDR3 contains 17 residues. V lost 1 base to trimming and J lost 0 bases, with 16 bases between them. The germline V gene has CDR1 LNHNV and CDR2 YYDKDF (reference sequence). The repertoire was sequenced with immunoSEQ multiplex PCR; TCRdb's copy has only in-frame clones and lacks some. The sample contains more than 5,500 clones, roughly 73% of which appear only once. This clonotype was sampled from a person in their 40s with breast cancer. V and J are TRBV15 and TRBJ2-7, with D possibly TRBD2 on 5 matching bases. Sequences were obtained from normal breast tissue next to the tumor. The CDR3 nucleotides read TGTGCCACCAGCAGAGGATCTACTCCTGGACTCTCCTACGAGCAGTACTTC. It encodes CATSRGSTPGLSYEQYF.